The next 22 T cell receptor beta chains were all read from a single sample in a study of response to subunit inactivated influenza vaccine (dated by TCRdb to between 2018 and 2020). Libraries were made using RT-PCR. TCRdb lists the instrument as Illumina HiSeq 2500. TCRdb reworked the public reads: Q25 trimming with fastp, MiXCR clone assembly, productive beta chains retained. CDR3 protein duplicates are merged, each entry listing the most common genes and DNA. This sample comprises approximately 700,000 distinct CDR3 sequences, more than 11% of them detected only once. 6.5% to 8.5% of the sample is in the top ten clones. Sequences were derived from PBMCs from blood, sampled around 15 days before vaccination. These receptors were collected from a man aged 50 to 60 who received an inactivated influenza vaccine. Donor details come from another sample of the same person, matched by shared clones.

This clonotype was counted a few times. Here the CDR3 DNA reads TGTGCCAGCAGTTTGGCCAGCGGGGGGATAGATACGCAGTATTTT. Protein sequence: CASSLASGGIDTQYF. V usage is TRBV27 and J usage is TRBJ2-3, with 9 bases fitting TRBD2. Trimming removed 3 bases from V and 5 bases from J; junction bases left unmatched: 6. CDR3 length: 15 amino acids. Germline V CDR1 and CDR2: MNHEY, SMNVEV (reference sequence).

J is TRBJ2-1 and V is TRBV7-3, with TRBD2 matching 11 bases. The CDR3 runs to 16 residues. The trim removed 2 bases at V and 7 bases at J, leaving 7 bases unmatched. CDR1 is SGHTA, CDR2 FQGTGA, per germline. The CDR3 sequence: CASSLSSGTSGNEQFF. The CDR3 region has the DNA TGTGCCAGCAGCTTATCCTCGGGGACTAGCGGTAATGAGCAGTTCTTC.

This clonotype was observed a few times. The chain combines TRBV6-2 or TRBV6-3 with TRBJ2-1; TRBD2 matches at 11 bases. Germline assignment: CDR1 MNHEY and CDR2 SVGEGT. The CDR3 sequence is 19 residues long. V was pared by 4 bases and J by 1 base, with 12 bases of the junction left unmatched. Here the CDR3 DNA reads TGTGCCAGCAGTTCCCCAACCGGGACTAGCGGAAGATCCTACAATGAGCAGTTCTTC. Its translation is CASSSPTGTSGRSYNEQFF.

This clonotype came up a few times. The genes are TRBV11-1 and TRBJ1-2, with D possibly TRBD1 on 6 matching bases. Germline loops: CDR1 SGHAT, CDR2 FQDESV (reference sequence). Trimming took off 5 bases at V and 2 bases at J, with 9 bases between the two ends. The CDR3 length is 13 residues. This CDR3 is CASSRTENYGYTF. In DNA, the CDR3 is TGTGCCAGCAGCCGGACAGAAAACTATGGCTACACCTTC.

There are a few counts of this clonotype. The CDR3 DNA is TGTGCCAGCAGCTTCGGACAGGGGCCGGCGTACATTCAGTACTTC. Protein: CASSFGQGPAYIQYF. The rearrangement uses TRBV7-8 and TRBJ2-4, with 9 positions matching TRBD1. V trimming: 3 bases; J trimming: 8 bases; junction bases outside the gene matches: 8. This CDR3 has 15 residues. Germline V CDR1 and CDR2: SGHVS, FQNEAQ.

Comments on this clonotype: Given a much more abundant clone one base away, this may be a read error. The chain joins TRBV7-8 to TRBJ1-2; a possible D gene is TRBD1 (5 bases). This CDR3 has 13 residues. The V gene's germline CDR1 is SGHVS and CDR2 FQNEAQ. Between the trimmed V and J ends, which lost 5 bases and 2 bases, there was a span of 9 bases. The CDR3 loop is CASSTGRNYGYTF. The CDR3 nucleotides are TGTGCCAGCAGCACGGGACGGAACTATGGCTACACCTTC.

This chain joins TRBV5-5 and TRBJ1-5; TRBD1 matches 7 bases. Germline trimming cut 4 bases from V and 0 bases from J; bases unmatched to any gene: 7. CDR1 is SGHKS and CDR2 is YYEKEE in the germline V gene (reference sequence). The CDR3 covers 16 residues. CDR3 protein: CASSPRQGNSNQPQHF. The CDR3 bases are TGTGCCAGCAGCCCGCGACAGGGAAATAGCAATCAGCCCCAGCATTTT.

The chain links TRBV10-3 to TRBJ1-2; TRBD1 agrees at 7 bases. The CDR3 length is 14 residues. Trimming at V came to 2 bases and at J to 4 bases, leaving 4 bases not matched to a gene. Germline CDR1 ENHRY, CDR2 SYGVKD. The CDR3 is CAISENWDSYGYTF. The DNA of the CDR3 is TGTGCCATCAGTGAGAACTGGGACAGCTATGGCTACACCTTC.

This clonotype was recorded a few times. The chain uses TRBV28 and TRBJ2-7, with D perhaps TRBD1 (5 bases). Trimming shortened V by 5 bases and J by 2 bases, and 16 bases separated the two germline ends. Germline V gene lookup returns CDR1 MDHEN and CDR2 SYDVKM. The CDR3 spans 15 residues. The DNA for the CDR3 is TGTGCCAGCAGTATACCAGGGAACCAAGCCTACGAGCAGTACTTC. Protein: CASSIPGNQAYEQYF.

This clonotype has a count of ten or more. The rearrangement uses TRBV12-3 or TRBV12-4 and TRBJ2-3; D perhaps matches TRBD2 (6 bases). This CDR3 comprises 15 residues. The germline V and J ends were trimmed by 6 bases and 3 bases, with 16 bases remaining between them. The CDR3 DNA sequence: TGTGCCAGCAGACTTTCACGGGGGAGAACAGATACGCAGTATTTT. This codes for CASRLSRGRTDTQYF.

This chain uses TRBV12-3 or TRBV12-4 with TRBJ1-5; weak D call: TRBD1 (6 bases). The CDR3 consists of 16 residues. Trimming removed 3 bases from V and 0 bases from J, with 12 bases in between. The CDR3 DNA is TGTGCCAGCAGTTTCATGGGACAAAATAGCAATCAGCCCCAGCATTTT. This codes for CASSFMGQNSNQPQHF.

V gene TRBV20-1 combines with J gene TRBJ2-1, with 11 bases that match TRBD2. Trimming took 6 bases from V and 1 from J; bases not matched to a gene: 8. The CDR3 extends over 16 amino acids. Germline values: CDR1 DFQATT, CDR2 SNEGSKA (reference sequence). DNA of the CDR3: TGCAGTGCCCTGACTAGCGGGAAGGGGTCCTACAATGAGCAGTTCTTC. It is translated as CSALTSGKGSYNEQFF.

The chain carries TRBV7-9 and TRBJ1-2, with TRBD1 identical over 7 bases. V was pared by 1 base and J by 8 bases, with 7 bases of the junction left unmatched. Germline V gives CDR1 SEHNR, CDR2 FQNEAQ (reference sequence). The CDR3 has 14 residues. The CDR3 DNA reads as TGTGCCAGCAGCTTAGATCCGACAGGGAGCGGCTACACCTTC. Translation gives CASSLDPTGSGYTF.

There are a few counts of this clonotype. The V and J genes are TRBV6-5 and TRBJ2-2; 9 bases match TRBD1. The CDR3 length is 17 residues. Germline lookup yields CDR1 MNHEY and CDR2 SVGAGI. V was pared by 2 bases and J by 3 bases, with 7 bases of the junction left unmatched. The CDR3 region has the DNA TGTGCCAGCAGTTACCCAACCAGGACAGGGGACACCGGGGAGCTGTTTTTT. Translated, it gives CASSYPTRTGDTGELFF.

The chain employs TRBV7-2 and TRBJ2-1; 7 nucleotides align to TRBD2. Germline CDR1 and CDR2: SGHTA and FQGNSA. Germline trimming cut 7 bases from V and 4 bases from J; bases unmatched to any gene: 7. This CDR3 comprises 14 residues. Here the CDR3 DNA reads TGTGCCAGCATTCGGGGGGACCTTTACAATGAGCAGTTCTTC. It yields the protein CASIRGDLYNEQFF.

In its sample, this clonotype was seen a few times. This chain connects TRBV20-1 to TRBJ2-7; perhaps TRBD2 as D (7 bases). Germline V gives CDR1 DFQATT, CDR2 SNEGSKA (reference sequence). The V and J ends lost 7 bases and 4 bases respectively, with 20 bases between them. The CDR3 has 14 residues. The CDR3 loop reads CSESSGLQGYEQYF. CDR3 nucleotides: TGCAGTGAATCTAGCGGCTTACAGGGATACGAGCAGTACTTC.

The chain combines TRBV7-6 with TRBJ2-7, with 15 nucleotides matching TRBD2. Per germline, CDR1 SGHVS and CDR2 FNYEAQ. The CDR3 is 13 amino acids. V lost 6 bases and J lost 12; bases outside the gene matches: 6. This chain's CDR3 is CASSTGTSGRMYF. The CDR3 DNA sequence: TGTGCCAGCAGTACCGGGACTAGCGGGAGGATGTACTTC.

This clonotype was found many times. The chain couples TRBV3-1 to TRBJ2-7, with D maybe TRBD1 (5 bases). Per germline, CDR1 LGHDT and CDR2 YNNKEL (reference sequence). The CDR3 runs to 15 residues. Between the trimmed V and J ends, which lost 1 base and 2 bases, there was a span of 12 bases. The CDR3 nucleotides read TGTGCCAGCAGCCAAGCGGGCAGGGTCCCCTACGAGCAGTACTTC. Translating gives CASSQAGRVPYEQYF.

Only a few counts were recorded for this clonotype. The chain employs TRBV7-8 and TRBJ2-1, with 7 bases aligning to TRBD1. The J segment lost 5 bases and the V segment lost 3 bases, leaving 4 bases of the junction unmatched. CDR3 size: 14 residues. Germline loops: CDR1 SGHVS, CDR2 FQNEAQ. The CDR3: CASSLGQGDNEQFF. In nucleotides, the CDR3 is TGTGCCAGCAGCTTGGGGCAGGGGGACAATGAGCAGTTCTTC.

The chain employs TRBV24-1 and TRBJ2-6; no clear D. Germline V gene data show CDR1 as KGHDR and CDR2 as SFDVKD. The CDR3 runs 15 residues. Trimming left V 5 bases short and J 2 bases short, with 9 bases between. The CDR3 is CATSARGTGANVLTF. For the CDR3, the DNA is TGTGCCACCAGTGCCCGTGGGACTGGGGCCAACGTCCTGACTTTC.

The chain links TRBV2 to TRBJ2-7, with 7 bases lining up with TRBD1. Losses at the gene ends were 6 bases for V and 4 bases for J; bases not matched to a gene: 12. The CDR3 spans 15 residues. In germline, CDR1 is SNHLY, CDR2 FYNNEI. This CDR3 is CASRATGAADYEQYF. DNA of the CDR3: TGTGCCAGCAGGGCCACAGGGGCGGCGGATTACGAGCAGTACTTC.

The chain combines TRBV2 with TRBJ2-2; tentatively, D is TRBD1 or TRBD2 (6 bases each). V was shortened by 9 bases and J by 1 base, with 15 bases between the two germline ends. Germline V gene data show CDR1 as SNHLY and CDR2 as FYNNEI. The CDR3 has 15 amino acids. The DNA of the CDR3 is TGTGCCAGGAGGACAGCGGGCGTGAACACCGGGGAGCTGTTTTTT. Translating it yields CARRTAGVNTGELFF.